A single sample is the source of the 27 T cell receptor beta chains below, sequenced in a study of blood T cell repertoires in COVID-19. TCRdb keeps only in-frame clones here, not all; method: immunoSEQ multiplex PCR. The sample has a few hundred thousand clones, 90% seen once. The sequencing input was PBMCs or T cells enriched from blood (not recorded which). The receptors stem from a woman aged 18-29 years with acute COVID-19.

Of note for this clone: Other nucleotide sequences in the sample specify the same CDR3. The chain carries TRBV19 and TRBJ1-1; D gene unclear. Germline V gives CDR1 LNHDA, CDR2 SQIVND (reference sequence). V was shortened by 3 bases and J by 3 bases, with 8 bases between the two germline ends. The CDR3 has 13 residues. CDR3 nucleotides: TGTGCCAGTAGTATCTACAGAGACACTGAAGCTTTCTTT. The encoded protein is CASSIYRDTEAFF.

The CDR3 loop reads CAWSRGLAEPEQFF. CDR3 DNA sequence: TGTGCCTGGAGCCGGGGACTAGCGGAACCTGAGCAGTTCTTC. This rearrangement joins TRBV30 to TRBJ2-1; 11 nucleotides agree with TRBD2. CDR3 length: 14 amino acids. V trimming: 3 bases; J trimming: 9 bases; junction bases outside the gene matches: 7. Germline lookup yields CDR1 GTSNPN and CDR2 SVGIG (reference sequence).

The V gene is TRBV6-5, the J gene TRBJ1-6; D perhaps matches TRBD1 (6 bases). CDR3 length equals 14 residues. The germline V and J ends were trimmed by 6 bases and 5 bases, with 11 bases remaining between them. CDR1 is MNHEY, CDR2 SVGAGI, per germline. CDR3 loop: CASSRTAHNSPLHF. Written as DNA, the CDR3 is TGTGCCAGCAGCAGGACAGCTCATAATTCACCCCTCCACTTT.

The chain couples TRBV4-2 to TRBJ2-5; perhaps TRBD2 as D (7 bases). This CDR3 has 14 residues. Germline V gives CDR1 LGHNA, CDR2 YNFKEQ. Trimming took off 4 bases at V and 5 bases at J, with 14 bases between the two ends. CDR3 in amino acids: CASSPEGGVETQYF. CDR3 in DNA: TGTGCCAGCAGCCCCGAGGGGGGGGTGGAGACCCAGTACTTC.

This chain connects TRBV2 to TRBJ2-3; 7 bases agree with TRBD1. The J segment lost 1 base and the V segment lost 7 bases, leaving 5 bases of the junction unmatched. This CDR3 contains 14 residues. Germline values: CDR1 SNHLY, CDR2 FYNNEI. The CDR3 reads CASTGGGGTDTQYF. The DNA for the CDR3 is TGTGCCAGCACAGGGGGTGGTGGCACAGATACGCAGTATTTT.

This clone was found once. V and J are TRBV7-8 and TRBJ2-3, with 9 bases that match TRBD2. Trimming at V came to 3 bases and at J to 14 bases, leaving 9 bases not matched to a gene. This CDR3 has 13 residues. In germline, CDR1 is SGHVS, CDR2 FQNEAQ. CDR3: CASSFPSGDPRYF. CDR3 nucleotide sequence: TGTGCCAGCAGCTTCCCTAGCGGGGACCCCCGGTATTTT. The full variable domain, its missing parts supplied by reference TRBV7-8 and TRBJ2-3, is GAGVSQSPRYKVAKRGQDVALRCDPISGHVSLFWYQQALGQGPEFLTYFQNEAQLDKSGLPSDRFFAERPEGSVSTLKIQRTQQEDSAVYLCASSFPSGDPRYFGPGTRLTVL.

The rearrangement uses TRBV20-1 and TRBJ1-2; TRBD1 matches at 7 bases. Germline V gene sequence: CDR1 DFQATT, CDR2 SNEGSKA (reference sequence). This CDR3 is built from 11 residues. J lost 4 bases, V lost 5 bases, and 1 base had no gene match. CDR3 sequence: CSAAGGYGYTF. CDR3 nucleotides: TGCAGTGCTGCAGGGGGCTATGGCTACACCTTC.

The chain is built from TRBV4-1 and TRBJ2-5, with D perhaps matching TRBD2 (7 bases). Germline V lookup: CDR1 MGHRA, CDR2 YSYEKL. The CDR3 loop spans 17 amino acids. V lost 1 base to trimming and J lost 1 base, with 16 bases between them. The CDR3 sequence: CASSQVLGGGPQETQYF. The CDR3 DNA follows: TGCGCCAGCAGCCAAGTTTTGGGGGGGGGCCCCCAAGAGACCCAGTACTTC.

This sequence joins TRBV7-6 and TRBJ1-4; TRBD1 agrees at 8 bases. The CDR3 has 14 residues. V shed 5 bases and J 13 bases; nucleotides not matched to a gene: 12. Germline CDR1 reads SGHVS; CDR2 reads FNYEAQ. The CDR3 sequence: CASSPGQGTGGLFF. CDR3 DNA sequence: TGTGCCAGCAGCCCTGGACAGGGTACGGGCGGACTGTTTTTT.

The rearrangement uses TRBV19 and TRBJ2-2, with TRBD1 matching over 10 bases. Germline V CDR1 and CDR2: LNHDA, SQIVND (reference sequence). Trimming removed 5 bases from V and 6 bases from J; junction bases left unmatched: 3. The CDR3 has 14 amino acids. In nucleotides, the CDR3 is TGTGCCAGTAGTGTGGACAGGGGGGCCGGGGAGCTGTTTTTT. Translating gives CASSVDRGAGELFF.

V usage is TRBV28 and J usage is TRBJ2-3, with 10 bases identical to TRBD1. The CDR3 is 16 amino acids. CDR1 MDHEN and CDR2 SYDVKM come from the germline V gene. Losses at the gene ends were 7 bases for V and 5 bases for J; bases not matched to a gene: 12. CDR3 in DNA: TGTGCCAGCACCCAAGGAGGGACAGGGGTAAGAGATACGCAGTATTTT. Translating gives CASTQGGTGVRDTQYF.

With respect to this clone: The identical CDR3 is also encoded by other nucleotide sequences in the sample. The chain employs TRBV12-3 or TRBV12-4 and TRBJ1-2, with D hard to call. The CDR3 length is 13 residues. The germline V and J ends were trimmed by 1 base and 2 bases, with 5 bases remaining between them. The CDR3 nucleotides read TGTGCCAGCAGTTTAGGGCCGAACTATGGCTACACCTTC. Translating gives CASSLGPNYGYTF.

This clone was picked up one time. The chain carries TRBV24-1 and TRBJ2-3, with D unresolved. V was clipped by 3 bases and J by 3 bases, with 6 bases between them. The CDR3 sequence is 13 residues long. The germline V gene has CDR1 KGHDR and CDR2 SFDVKD. CDR3 loop: CATSDQLTDTQYF. CDR3 nucleotides: TGTGCCACCAGTGATCAGTTGACAGATACGCAGTATTTT.

CDR3 DNA sequence: TGTGCCAGCAGCAAGTTTACTAGGGACACCGGGGAGCTGTTTTTT. This encodes CASSKFTRDTGELFF. The rearrangement uses TRBV21-1 and TRBJ2-2; TRBD2 reflects the table's D call only, with no check against the DNA. TRBV21-1 is assigned pseudogene status. The CDR3 spans 15 residues.

This clone was found a few times. This chain uses TRBV19 with TRBJ1-1; TRBD1 matches at 11 bases. The germline V gene encodes CDR1 LNHDA and CDR2 SQIVND (reference sequence). V shed 5 bases and J 4 bases; nucleotides not matched to a gene: 0. The CDR3 has 13 amino acids. The CDR3 DNA follows: TGTGCCAGTAGTGGGACAGGGGGCACTGAAGCTTTCTTT. Its protein is CASSGTGGTEAFF.

The CDR3 DNA reads TGCGCCAGCAGCTGGCGGTATTCGAACACCGGGGAGCTGTTTTTT. Protein product: CASSWRYSNTGELFF. The chain has TRBV4-3 and TRBJ2-2; D call uncertain. The V gene's germline CDR1 is LGHNA and CDR2 YSLEER. The germline V and J ends were trimmed by 5 bases and 0 bases, with 10 bases remaining between them. The CDR3 totals 15 residues.

The chain recombines TRBV5-1 with TRBJ1-2; 8 bases are a match to TRBD1. This CDR3 region has 15 residues. V lost 5 bases and J lost 4; bases outside the gene matches: 10. Germline assignment: CDR1 SGHRS and CDR2 YFSETQ. As DNA, the CDR3 is TGCGCCAGCAGTCCGGACAGGGCCCCCTTCTATGGCTACACCTTC. Translation: CASSPDRAPFYGYTF.

The chain combines TRBV19 with TRBJ1-1; TRBD1 aligns across 9 bases. The CDR3 has 15 amino acids. Germline V gene data show CDR1 as LNHDA and CDR2 as SQIVND (reference sequence). V dropped 6 bases and J dropped 3; count of bases not matched to a gene: 8. DNA of the CDR3: TGTGCCAGTAGCCCCGAGGGACAGGGCGACACTGAAGCTTTCTTT. It specifies CASSPEGQGDTEAFF.

This clone was recorded a few times. The gene calls are TRBV6-5 and TRBJ2-3, with 7 positions matching TRBD2. The CDR3 is 15 residues long. V gave up 6 bases and J gave up 2 bases; unmatched junction bases: 8. Germline V gene data show CDR1 as MNHEY and CDR2 as SVGAGI. CDR3 protein: CASRKLASPTDTQYF. The CDR3 coding sequence is TGTGCCAGCAGGAAACTAGCGAGCCCCACAGATACGCAGTATTTT.

V is TRBV5-5 and J is TRBJ1-5; D is undetermined. Between the trimmed V and J ends, which lost 3 bases and 9 bases, there was a span of 16 bases. Germline lookup yields CDR1 SGHKS and CDR2 YYEKEE (reference sequence). This CDR3 has 14 amino acids. DNA of the CDR3: TGTGCCAGCAGCTCCTCCGTGGAGATTCGGCCCCAGCATTTT. Translated, it gives CASSSSVEIRPQHF.

This sequence joins TRBV6-5 and TRBJ2-1; 11 nucleotides line up with TRBD2. This CDR3 has 16 amino acids. The trim removed 4 bases at V and 4 bases at J, leaving 6 bases unmatched. CDR1 and CDR2 (germline): MNHEY, SVGAGI. The chain's CDR3 is CASSLLAGVKYNEQFF. CDR3 coding DNA: TGTGCCAGCAGTTTACTAGCGGGAGTCAAGTACAATGAGCAGTTCTTC.

V usage is TRBV7-3 and J usage is TRBJ2-1; possibly TRBD2 for D (5 bases). Trimming removed 2 bases from V and 5 bases from J, with 7 bases in between. Germline V gives CDR1 SGHTA, CDR2 FQGTGA. The CDR3 runs to 13 residues. CDR3: CASSLQRNNEQFF. CDR3 coding DNA: TGTGCCAGCAGCTTACAGCGGAACAATGAGCAGTTCTTC.

This chain uses TRBV13 with TRBJ2-7; the match to TRBD1 covers 7 bases. The CDR3 covers 15 residues. The germline V gene encodes CDR1 PRHDT and CDR2 FYEKMQ (reference sequence). V lost 3 bases to trimming and J lost 3 bases; unmatched junction nucleotides: 8. In nucleotides, the CDR3 is TGTGCCAGCAGCTTTAGCGACAGGGAAAACTACGAGCAGTACTTC. Residues: CASSFSDRENYEQYF. Combining the CDR3 with reference TRBV13 and TRBJ2-7 gives the whole variable domain AAGVIQSPRHLIKEKRETATLKCYPIPRHDTVYWYQQGPGQDPQFLISFYEKMQSDKGSIPDRFSAQQFSDYHSELNMSSLELGDSALYFCASSFSDRENYEQYFGPGTRLTVT.

The chain combines TRBV19 with TRBJ2-1; 14 positions agree with TRBD2. The CDR3 runs to 14 residues. J gave up 9 bases and V 6 bases, and 4 bases lay outside the gene matches. The germline V gene encodes CDR1 LNHDA and CDR2 SQIVND (reference sequence). CDR3 sequence reads: CASRGLAGVGEQFF. The DNA of the CDR3 is TGTGCCAGTAGGGGACTAGCGGGAGTTGGTGAGCAGTTCTTC.

The table lists this clone with a count of one. The CDR3, as DNA: TGTGCCAGCAGTCCCGGGACTAGCGGGAGGGTAAACCAGTTCTTC. Residues: CASSPGTSGRVNQFF. V is TRBV6-5 and J is TRBJ2-1; 16 bases map to TRBD2. Germline assignment: CDR1 MNHEY and CDR2 SVGAGI. The CDR3 length is 15 residues. The V and J ends lost 5 bases and 13 bases, in that order; junction bases with no gene match: 8.

The V and J genes are TRBV28 and TRBJ1-5; no firm D call. Germline V CDR1 and CDR2: MDHEN, SYDVKM. The CDR3 totals 14 residues. V was trimmed by 3 bases and J by 0 bases, leaving 6 bases between them. CDR3 region: CASSLAVSNQPQHF. The CDR3, as DNA: TGTGCCAGCAGTTTGGCAGTTAGCAATCAGCCCCAGCATTTT.

The genes are TRBV18 and TRBJ2-5; TRBD2 aligns across 11 bases. The trim removed 1 base at V and 5 bases at J, leaving 24 bases unmatched. CDR3 length: 22 residues. CDR1 KGHSH and CDR2 LQKENI come from the germline V gene. The CDR3 loop reads CASSPRYFDYRSGRASPETQYF. For the CDR3, the DNA is TGTGCCAGCTCACCACGGTATTTTGATTATCGTAGCGGGAGGGCGTCGCCCGAGACCCAGTACTTC.